These T cell receptor beta chains were read from a single sample in a study of monozygotic twins with inflammatory bowel disease. One entry per CDR3 protein, without DNA, is what TCRdb gives after re-calling the 5' RACE reads. The table lists more than 110,000 distinct CDR3 sequences. Specimen: blood. The source of these receptors is a human donor with ulcerative colitis or Crohn's disease, or a healthy co-twin of an affected twin (not recorded which). The CDR3 runs from the conserved cysteine through the conserved F or W.

J gene	V gene	CDR3 protein
TRBJ1-3	TRBV5-1	CASSLGSTPGNTIYF
TRBJ1-5	TRBV20-1	CSAPPPGPAQPQHF
TRBJ2-7	TRBV7-2	CASSLEMDAYEQYF
TRBJ2-1	TRBV20-1	CSATGPNEQIF
TRBJ2-1	TRBV5-1	CASSLAGLHNEQFF
TRBJ2-4	TRBV20-1	CSARARDRGWGIQYF
TRBJ2-3	TRBV5-1	CASSQTSSTDTQYF
TRBJ2-7	TRBV15	CATSRDGPGEQYF
TRBJ2-2	TRBV25-1	CASSDGTDNTGELFF
TRBJ2-1	TRBV5-1	CASSLQGGSYNEQFF
TRBJ1-3	TRBV7-2	CASSFSESGNTIYF
TRBJ2-1	TRBV18	CAGIRDGSYNEQFF
TRBJ2-3	TRBV12-3/TRBV12-4	CASSLAVDTQYF
TRBJ2-5	TRBV15	CATSRDGNRETQYF
TRBJ2-2	TRBV7-6	CASSLAERGNTGELFF
TRBJ2-1	TRBV7-3	CASSFRTVYGEQFF
TRBJ1-1	TRBV19	CASSPGSGRPNTEAFF
TRBJ1-6	TRBV28	CASRTKQGKGSPLHF
TRBJ1-2	TRBV5-1	CASSLDAWNYGYTF
TRBJ1-2	TRBV11-2	CASSLQGDGYGYTF
TRBJ1-1	TRBV19	CASSIYQTEAFF
TRBJ2-1	TRBV4-1	CASSQPPGQGINRQQFF
TRBJ1-5	TRBV30	CAWSAPWQVNQPQHF
TRBJ2-1	TRBV11-3	CASSLAPDEKQFF
TRBJ1-2	TRBV4-2	CASSQDQGSGYTF
TRBJ1-5	TRBV5-6	CASSLGQLNQPQHF
TRBJ1-5	TRBV7-2	CASSMGFSNQPQHF
TRBJ1-2	TRBV18	CASFTKSGEGYGYTF
TRBJ2-2	TRBV15	CATSRVATTGELFF
TRBJ2-1	TRBV25-1	CASSARPGTSGTGEQFF
TRBJ1-6	TRBV6-5	CASSYDSNSPLHF
TRBJ1-5	TRBV7-2	CASSLPAQPQHF
TRBJ2-7	TRBV20-1	CSANQLPGSGFFDEQYF
TRBJ2-3	TRBV5-1	CASSLVTGGLLDTQYF
TRBJ2-1	TRBV20-1	CSASPSGRGGYREQFF
TRBJ2-3	TRBV7-9	CASSLEVDTQYF
TRBJ1-2	TRBV7-2	CASAYTPGHSNYGYTF
TRBJ1-2	TRBV24-1	CATSGVGYGYGYTF
TRBJ1-2	TRBV12-3/TRBV12-4	CASSHGTALGYGYTF
TRBJ2-1	TRBV7-7	CASSLGGAGGPYEQFF
TRBJ2-1	TRBV12-3/TRBV12-4	CASSLMTGGYNEQFF
TRBJ2-3	TRBV20-1	CSAPSGRPSTDTQYF
TRBJ1-1	TRBV20-1	CSASRNTEAFF
TRBJ1-2	TRBV7-8	CASSFSSTYGYTF
TRBJ2-2	TRBV3-1	CASSLIAGVDTGELFF